This TCR beta chain was captured in a study of response to subunit inactivated influenza vaccine. Via MiXCR, TCRdb re-called the RT-PCR reads, giving one row per CDR3 protein. The sample contains about 620,000 distinct CDR3 sequences, approximately 10% of which appear only once. Study-level points and caveats: After each seasonal influenza vaccination, few new T cells are recruited, the authors suggested.

Remarks on this clonotype: What it binds is unknown.

CDR3 length: 18 residues. CDR1 is SGHRS and CDR2 is YFSETQ in the germline V gene. V lost 4 bases to trimming and J lost 4 bases, with 21 bases between them. The same sample was also used in a study of T cells expressing NK-cell markers. Turning to that study: In generating TCR beta cDNA, 5'RACE template switching with UMIs was used. One of eight sequenced donors was HCMV-seronegative; the other seven were seropositive. CD8+ T cells in more than five donors included dominant NKG2C+ clonotypes at roughly 1.0-7.5%.

The starting material was PBMCs from blood, obtained on the day of vaccination. The chain employs TRBV5-1 and TRBJ2-6; D possibly corresponds to TRBD2 (5 bases). The receptor was isolated from a man in his fifties or sixties who received an inactivated influenza vaccine. CDR3 nucleotide sequence: TGCGCCAGCAGCCCGGAGGTCCCAGCCTCAATAGGGGCCAACGTCCTGACTTTC. Encoded protein: CASSPEVPASIGANVLTF.